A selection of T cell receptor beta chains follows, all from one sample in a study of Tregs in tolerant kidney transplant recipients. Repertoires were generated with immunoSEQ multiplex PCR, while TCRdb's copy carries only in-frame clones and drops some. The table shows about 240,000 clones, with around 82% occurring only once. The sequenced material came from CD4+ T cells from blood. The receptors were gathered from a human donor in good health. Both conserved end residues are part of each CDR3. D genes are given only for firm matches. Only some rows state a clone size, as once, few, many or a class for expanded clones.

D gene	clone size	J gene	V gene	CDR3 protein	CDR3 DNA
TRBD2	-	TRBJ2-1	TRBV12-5	CASAPGLAGYNEQFF	TGTGCTAGTGCCCCGGGACTAGCGGGGTACAATGAGCAGTTCTTC
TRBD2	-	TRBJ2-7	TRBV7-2	CASSLASGRVNYEQYF	TGTGCCAGCAGCTTAGCTAGCGGGAGGGTAAACTACGAGCAGTACTTC
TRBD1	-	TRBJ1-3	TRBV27	CASSFSDRTTIYF	TGTGCCAGCAGTTTCTCGGACAGGACAACCATATATTTT
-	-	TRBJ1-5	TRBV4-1	CASSLRGGADSNQPQHF	TGCGCCAGCAGCCTTCGCGGGGGCGCGGATAGCAATCAGCCCCAGCATTTT
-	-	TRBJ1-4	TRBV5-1	CASSLDPGNEKLFF	TGCGCCAGCAGCTTGGATCCCGGTAATGAAAAACTGTTTTTT
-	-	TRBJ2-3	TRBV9	CASSVGGSRTQYF	TGTGCCAGCAGCGTAGGAGGAAGCCGGACGCAGTATTTT
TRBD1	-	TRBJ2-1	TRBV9	CASSVRTGANEQFF	TGTGCCAGCAGCGTCCGGACAGGGGCCAATGAGCAGTTCTTC
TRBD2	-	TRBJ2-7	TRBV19	CASSRREERQYF	TGTGCCAGTAGCCGACGGGAGGAACGGCAGTACTTC
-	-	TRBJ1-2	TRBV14	CASSQAAWGSNYGYTF	TGTGCCAGCAGCCAAGCCGCGTGGGGCTCAAACTATGGCTACACCTTC
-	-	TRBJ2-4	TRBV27	CASSSGPDAAKNIQYF	TGTGCCAGCAGTTCGGGACCCGACGCTGCCAAAAACATTCAGTACTTC
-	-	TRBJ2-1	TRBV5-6	CASSLAQVYNNEQFF	TGTGCCAGCAGCCTGGCACAGGTGTATAACAATGAGCAGTTCTTC
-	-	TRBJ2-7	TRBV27	CASSFNRMTHYEQYF	TGTGCCAGCAGTTTTAACCGAATGACTCACTACGAGCAGTACTTC
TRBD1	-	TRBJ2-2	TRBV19	CASSIWGRQGGGELFF	TGTGCCAGTAGTATTTGGGGGCGACAGGGCGGCGGGGAGCTGTTTTTT
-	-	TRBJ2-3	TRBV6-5	CASTLGRGRDTQYF	TGTGCCAGCACCCTGGGGAGGGGGCGAGATACGCAGTATTTT
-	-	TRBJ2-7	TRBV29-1	CSVGREFYEQYF	TGCAGCGTTGGTAGGGAATTTTACGAGCAGTACTTC
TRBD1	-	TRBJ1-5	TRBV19	CASSDRGTYSNQPQHF	TGTGCCAGCTCGGACAGGGGGACATATAGCAATCAGCCCCAGCATTTT
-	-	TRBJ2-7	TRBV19	CASARGLTYEQYF	TGTGCCTCCGCCCGGGGGCTTACCTACGAGCAGTACTTC
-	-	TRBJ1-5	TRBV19	CASSPLGGYRNQPQHF	TGTGCCAGTAGTCCGCTGGGAGGGTATCGCAATCAGCCCCAGCATTTT
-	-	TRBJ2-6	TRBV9	CASSVAGFPGANVLTF	TGTGCCAGCAGCGTAGCGGGGTTTCCTGGGGCCAACGTCCTGACTTTC
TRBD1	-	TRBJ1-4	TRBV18	CASSPRGTGEKLFF	TGTGCCAGCTCACCTCGAGGGACAGGGGAAAAACTGTTTTTT
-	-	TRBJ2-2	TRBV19	CASSISGTIGPGELFF	TGTGCCAGTAGTATCTCCGGGACAATAGGTCCCGGGGAGCTGTTTTTT
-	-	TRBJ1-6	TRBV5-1	CASSLVGSSLNSPLHF	TGCGCCAGCAGCTTGGTGGGGAGCTCCCTTAATTCACCCCTCCACTTT
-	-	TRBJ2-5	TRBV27	CASSLDPGHQETQYF	TGTGCCAGCAGTTTAGACCCAGGGCACCAAGAGACCCAGTACTTC
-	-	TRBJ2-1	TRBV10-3	CASWSWNEQFF	TGTGCCTCCTGGTCGTGGAATGAGCAGTTCTTC
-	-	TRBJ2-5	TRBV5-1	CASSEAGSGGTETQYF	TGCGCCAGCAGCGAGGCCGGCAGCGGTGGAACGGAGACCCAGTACTTC
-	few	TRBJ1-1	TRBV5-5	CATQGNTEAFF	TGTGCCACGCAGGGTAACACTGAAGCTTTCTTT
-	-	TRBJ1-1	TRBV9	CASSESRDGNTEAFF	TGTGCCAGCAGCGAAAGCCGGGACGGGAACACTGAAGCTTTCTTT
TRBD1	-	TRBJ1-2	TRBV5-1	CASSFRDRGGYTF	TGCGCCAGCAGCTTCCGGGACAGGGGAGGCTACACCTTC
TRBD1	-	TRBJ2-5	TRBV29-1	CSVGQTQETQYF	TGCAGCGTGGGACAGACCCAAGAGACCCAGTACTTC
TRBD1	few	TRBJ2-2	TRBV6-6	CASRGGDRGTGELFF	TGTGCCAGCAGGGGCGGGGACAGGGGAACCGGGGAGCTGTTTTTT
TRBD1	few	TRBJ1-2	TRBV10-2	CASSLFPGQGGGYTF	TGCGCCAGCAGTCTCTTTCCGGGACAGGGGGGTGGCTACACCTTC
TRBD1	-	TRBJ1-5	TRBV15	CATSNPRGREGNQPQHF	TGTGCCACCAGCAACCCCAGGGGGCGCGAGGGCAATCAGCCCCAGCATTTT
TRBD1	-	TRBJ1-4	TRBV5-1	CASSSGTANEKLFF	TGCGCCAGCAGCTCCGGGACAGCTAATGAAAAACTGTTTTTT
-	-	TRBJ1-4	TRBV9	CASSPGVSYEKLFF	TGTGCCAGCAGCCCCGGGGTTAGTTACGAAAAACTGTTTTTT
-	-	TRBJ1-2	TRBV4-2	CASSQAPSALYGYTF	TGTGCCAGCAGCCAAGCTCCATCAGCTCTCTATGGCTACACCTTC
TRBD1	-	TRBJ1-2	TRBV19	CASRPNSGTAYGYTF	TGTGCCAGTAGACCCAACTCCGGGACAGCTTATGGCTACACCTTC
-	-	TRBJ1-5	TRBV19	CASSIGGNNQPQHF	TGTGCCAGTAGTATTGGAGGCAACAATCAGCCCCAGCATTTT
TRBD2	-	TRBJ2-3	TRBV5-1	CASSEGAGVWYTQYF	TGCGCCAGCAGCGAAGGAGCGGGAGTGTGGTATACGCAGTATTTT
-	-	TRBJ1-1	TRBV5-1	CASSYSGGSTEAFF	TGCGCCAGCAGTTATAGCGGGGGTTCCACTGAAGCTTTCTTT
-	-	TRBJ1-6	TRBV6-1	CASTRGEPKNSPLHF	TGTGCCAGCACCAGAGGAGAGCCAAAGAATTCACCCCTCCACTTT
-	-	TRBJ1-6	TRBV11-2	CASSRVTYNSPLHF	TGTGCCAGCAGCAGGGTAACCTATAATTCACCCCTCCACTTT
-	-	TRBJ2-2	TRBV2	CASNQRLWSSNTGELFF	TGTGCCAGCAATCAGAGACTTTGGTCATCGAACACCGGGGAGCTGTTTTTT
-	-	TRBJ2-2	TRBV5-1	CASSGSPSPGPYTGELFF	TGCGCCAGCAGCGGGTCCCCCTCCCCGGGGCCTTACACCGGGGAGCTGTTTTTT
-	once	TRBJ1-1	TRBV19	CASSIELGRSEAFF	TGTGCCAGTAGTATAGAGTTGGGGAGAAGTGAAGCTTTCTTT
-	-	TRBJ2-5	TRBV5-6	CASSFRGEETQYF	TGTGCCAGCAGCTTTCGAGGTGAGGAGACCCAGTACTTC
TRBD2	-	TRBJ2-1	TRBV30	CAWRSTSVYNEQFF	TGTGCCTGGAGGTCGACTAGCGTTTACAATGAGCAGTTCTTC
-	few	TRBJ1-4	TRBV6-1	CASSEAGSGFQKLFF	TGTGCCAGCAGTGAAGCGGGCTCCGGTTTTCAAAAACTGTTTTTT
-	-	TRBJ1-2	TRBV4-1	CASSPPLVTGLANYGYTF	TGCGCCAGCAGCCCCCCGTTGGTTACAGGTTTAGCTAACTATGGCTACACCTTC
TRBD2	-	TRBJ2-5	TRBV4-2	CASSQDPTVGRGGKTQYF	TGTGCCAGCAGCCAAGATCCCACCGTGGGGCGGGGGGGAAAGACCCAGTACTTC
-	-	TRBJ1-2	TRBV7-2	CASSLGQDYGYTF	TGTGCCAGCAGCTTAGGACAAGACTATGGCTACACCTTC
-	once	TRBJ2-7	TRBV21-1	CASSKVITLAPSPSYEQYF	TGTGCCAGCAGCAAAGTCATTACCCTAGCGCCTTCCCCTTCCTACGAGCAGTACTTC